This TCR beta chain was retrieved from a study of blood T cell repertoires in COVID-19. The wider study: PBMCs, B-cell-depleted T cells, or T cells were the source of the cDNA or gDNA that made up the material.

Original methodology: For nucleated cells, counts were estimated from reference gene primer amplification. Assay: immunoSEQ multiplex PCR; the TCRdb copy retains only in-frame clones and omits some. V and J calls and clone size are as listed in that table; D and trimming were resolved from the DNA. The table has approximately 18,000 clones, about 81% seen once. V trimming: 5 bases; J trimming: 1 base; junction bases outside the gene matches: 4. Germline loops: CDR1 SGHTA, CDR2 FQGNSA. This CDR3 contains 14 residues. The sequenced material came from peripheral blood. This receptor was taken from a man between 60 and 75 years old with acute or convalescent COVID-19. The chain has TRBV7-2 and TRBJ2-7, with 8 bases identical to TRBD1. In DNA form, the CDR3 reads TGTGCCAGCAGCCCCCGACAGGGGTCCTACGAGCAGTACTTC. Its translation: CASSPRQGSYEQYF.